This TCR beta chain was sequenced in a study of somatic mutations in cytotoxic T cells in rheumatoid arthritis. Worth noting for this clone: What it binds is unknown.

Profiled with immunoSEQ multiplex PCR; TCRdb holds only in-frame clones, not every one. Of more than 35,000 clones in the sample, around 80% were seen once. Positive magnetic bead selection isolated CD4+ and CD8+ cells, and flow cytometry checked purity. Germline CDR1 and CDR2: GTSNPN and SVGIG (reference sequence). V was shortened by 1 base and J by 4 bases, with 5 bases between the two germline ends. The CDR3 runs to 12 residues. Whole-study results and caveats: Levels of CD8+ T-cell clonality in rheumatoid arthritis patients were statistically indistinguishable from those seen in age-matched healthy controls, with no significant difference. Per patient, the largest CD8+ clone was found to exceed 20% of CD8+ cells in about an eighth of the roughly 65 cases.

V gene TRBV30 combines with J gene TRBJ1-5; unclear D gene. The TCR comes from a man in his forties or fifties in good health. The sequencing sample was made of CD8+ T cells sorted from blood. This CDR3 is CAWSEGNQPQHF. CDR3 DNA sequence: TGTGCCTGGAGTGAAGGAAATCAGCCCCAGCATTTT. The whole variable domain, filled in from reference TRBV30 and TRBJ1-5, reads SQTIHQWPATLVQPVGSPLSLECTVEGTSNPNLYWYRQAAGRGLQLLFYSVGIGQISSEVPQNLSASRPQDRQFILSSKKLLLSDSGFYLCAWSEGNQPQHFGDGTRLSIL.